These T cell receptor beta chains were read from a single sample in a study of identical twins. From the 5' RACE reads, TCRdb called clonotypes with MiXCR, one entry per CDR3 protein. The sample has roughly 700,000 distinct CDR3 sequences; 8.6% are singletons. Separately, the same data were catalogued under a study of yellow fever vaccine responses in identical twins.

What was sequenced was PBMCs. The receptors here all came from a woman between 18 and 30 years old in good health. Both conserved end residues are part of each CDR3. D genes are given only for firm matches. Clone size is given for some rows only: seen once, a few or many times, or a class if the clone is expanded.

v_gene,d_gene,j_gene,abundance,CDR3nt,CDR3aa
TRBV20-1,TRBD2,TRBJ2-3,many,TGCAGTGCTAGGCTAGCGGGAGCTACAGATACGCAGTATTTT,CSARLAGATDTQYF
TRBV2,.,TRBJ1-6,few,TGTGCCAGCAGTGAAGGGTCGGATTCACCCCTCCACTTT,CASSEGSDSPLHF
TRBV7-7,TRBD1,TRBJ2-5,many,TGTGCTAGCAGCTCGGGACAGAAGACCCAAGAGACCCAGTACTTC,CASSSGQKTQETQYF
TRBV18,TRBD2,TRBJ2-5,.,TGTGCCAGCTCACCACCCGGCAAGCGGGGCCAAGAGACCCAGTACTTC,CASSPPGKRGQETQYF
TRBV5-6,TRBD2,TRBJ2-1,.,TGTGCCAGCAGCTTTGCTAGCGGTCTTGAGCAGTTCTTC,CASSFASGLEQFF
TRBV10-3,.,TRBJ2-3,.,TGTGCCATCAGTGAGTACGGGAGCACAGATACGCAGTATTTT,CAISEYGSTDTQYF
TRBV15,TRBD1,TRBJ1-1,.,TGTGCCACCAGCAGAGATATGACAGGGGACACCGAAGCTTTCTTT,CATSRDMTGDTEAFF
TRBV20-1,.,TRBJ2-7,.,TGCAGTGCAAAACTAGGCGAGCAGTACTTC,CSAKLGEQYF
TRBV7-9,.,TRBJ2-1,.,TGTGCCAGCAGCTTTTTTGTGGCGGTTACGAACAATGAGCAGTTCTTC,CASSFFVAVTNNEQFF
TRBV20-1,.,TRBJ2-3,.,TGCAGTGCTAGAGATCACAAGACTAGCACAGATACGCAGTATTTT,CSARDHKTSTDTQYF
TRBV7-2,TRBD1,TRBJ1-5,.,TGTGCCAGCAGCTACGACAGGGGTGGCAATCAGCCCCAGCATTTT,CASSYDRGGNQPQHF
TRBV9,TRBD2,TRBJ2-3,many,TGTGCCAGCAGCGTCATGGCTAGCGGGGGGCCCGATACGCAGTATTTT,CASSVMASGGPDTQYF
TRBV18,.,TRBJ2-7,few,TGTGCCAGCTCACCAAAGGGAGCCGGCCCCTACGAGCAGTACTTC,CASSPKGAGPYEQYF
TRBV12-3/TRBV12-4,.,TRBJ2-3,few,TGTGCCAGCAGTTTCAAGCTCCGCCAAACCTCGGAGAGTACGCAGTATTTT,CASSFKLRQTSESTQYF
TRBV5-6,.,TRBJ2-6,.,TGTGCCAGCAGCACTTGGGACCGGAACTCTGGGGCCAACGTCCTGACTTTC,CASSTWDRNSGANVLTF
TRBV7-8,.,TRBJ2-7,many,TGTGCCAGCAGCTCGACCCCGGAATCTTCCTACGAGCAGTACTTC,CASSSTPESSYEQYF
TRBV30,TRBD2,TRBJ2-1,.,TGTGCCTGGAGTGTACGAGCGGGAGTTCGCAATGAGCAGTTCTTC,CAWSVRAGVRNEQFF
TRBV28,TRBD1,TRBJ1-2,.,TGTGCCAGCACCGAACCCCGCAGGGGGAAGGAAGGCTACACCTTC,CASTEPRRGKEGYTF
TRBV20-1,TRBD2,TRBJ2-1,few,TGCAGTGCCTTTAGTGGGACCTCCGGGGGGTGGGAATACAATGAGCAGTTCTTC,CSAFSGTSGGWEYNEQFF
TRBV7-9,.,TRBJ2-7,.,TGTGCCAGCAGCTTAGGGGACGCAAGCTACGAGCAGTACTTC,CASSLGDASYEQYF
TRBV20-1,TRBD2,TRBJ2-7,many,TGCAGTGCTAGAGAGACGGGACTAGCGGTCTACGAGCAGTACTTC,CSARETGLAVYEQYF
TRBV7-8,TRBD2,TRBJ2-1,few,TGTGCCAGCAGCTCCCCGGGTAGCGGGAGTCCCAGGATCGATGAGCAGTTCTTC,CASSSPGSGSPRIDEQFF
TRBV27,TRBD1,TRBJ2-7,few,TGTGCCAGCAGTTCCCCGGACAGGGAATACGAGCAGTACTTC,CASSSPDREYEQYF
TRBV5-4,.,TRBJ1-3,few,TGTGCCAGCAGCTTGGGGGGGGTTGGAGGGCCCCTCTCTGGAAACACCATATATTTT,CASSLGGVGGPLSGNTIYF
TRBV5-1,.,TRBJ1-3,many,TGCGCCAGCAGCTTGGAGCTTGGGACCACTGGAAACACCATATATTTT,CASSLELGTTGNTIYF
TRBV7-6,.,TRBJ2-1,few,TGTGCCAGCAGCTTCCTCCCATGGACAGAATCCTACAATGAGCAGTTCTTC,CASSFLPWTESYNEQFF
TRBV6-5,.,TRBJ2-6,.,TGTGCCAGCAGTTGGGAAACAGGGACTGGTGGGGCCAACGTCCTGACTTTC,CASSWETGTGGANVLTF
TRBV7-2,.,TRBJ2-2,.,TGTGCCAGCAGCCGACGGACTCCCTCGAACACCGGGGAGCTGTTTTTT,CASSRRTPSNTGELFF
TRBV5-6,TRBD1,TRBJ2-3,few,TGTGCCAGCAGCTTGGGCCAGGGGGCGATCCCAGATACGCAGTATTTT,CASSLGQGAIPDTQYF
TRBV6-5,.,TRBJ2-7,few,TGTGCCAGCAGTTACCTCTCCAGGGACGAGCAGTACTTC,CASSYLSRDEQYF
TRBV11-2,.,TRBJ1-1,.,TGTGCCAGCAGCCACGAAAGGAACACTGAAGCTTTCTTT,CASSHERNTEAFF
TRBV25-1,.,TRBJ2-6,many,TGTGCCAGCAGCCGAACCTCTGGGGCCAACGTCCTGACTTTC,CASSRTSGANVLTF
TRBV6-5,TRBD2,TRBJ2-7,many,TGTGCCAGCAGTTACTCGTCTAGCGGCAGCTACGAGCAGTACTTC,CASSYSSSGSYEQYF
TRBV7-2,.,TRBJ2-7,.,TGTGCCAGCAGCTCCCAAGTGCGGGAGCAGTACTTC,CASSSQVREQYF
TRBV11-1,.,TRBJ2-1,.,TGTGCCAGCAGCGGAGGGGGCACTCTCAATGAGCAGTTCTTC,CASSGGGTLNEQFF
TRBV25-1,TRBD1,TRBJ2-7,many,TGTGCCAGCAGTGATCCCGAGGGACAGGGGGTCCACGAGCAGTACTTC,CASSDPEGQGVHEQYF
TRBV6-1,.,TRBJ2-1,.,TGTGCCAGCAGTGCGAACAGGGTCGCGGGTGAGCAGTTCTTC,CASSANRVAGEQFF
TRBV5-1,.,TRBJ2-3,few,TGCGCCAGCCAGGACGGGAGTGGTGGCACAGATACGCAGTATTTT,CASQDGSGGTDTQYF
TRBV10-3,.,TRBJ2-7,.,TGTGCCATCAGCAGGGACCGTCCCTACGAGCAGTACTTC,CAISRDRPYEQYF
TRBV12-3/TRBV12-4,.,TRBJ2-3,few,TGTGCCAGCAGTTTTCTATCCGGTCCGAATACGCAGTATTTT,CASSFLSGPNTQYF
TRBV27,.,TRBJ1-6,many,TGTGCCAGCAGCCTTTACAGCCGTTATAATTCACCCCTCCACTTT,CASSLYSRYNSPLHF
TRBV7-2,.,TRBJ2-7,.,TGTGCCAGCAGCTCGTACGGGGTCCCCTACGAGCAGTACTTC,CASSSYGVPYEQYF
TRBV4-1,TRBD2,TRBJ2-1,.,TGCGCCAGCAGCCAGACTAGCGGGAGCTTTAATGAGCAGTTCTTC,CASSQTSGSFNEQFF
TRBV3-1,.,TRBJ1-1,.,TGTGCCAGCAGCCAAGAGGGTGGGGGCACTGAAGCTTTCTTT,CASSQEGGGTEAFF
TRBV10-3,.,TRBJ2-7,few,TGTGCCATCAGTGAGAATACCTACGAGCAGTACTTC,CAISENTYEQYF
TRBV4-3,TRBD2,TRBJ2-7,many,TGCGCCAGCAGCCAAGATCAGATAGCTAGCGGGATGTTCTACGAGCAGTACTTC,CASSQDQIASGMFYEQYF
TRBV28,.,TRBJ1-5,few,TGTGCCAGCACCGAAACCGGCCTGGGCAATCAGCCCCAGCATTTT,CASTETGLGNQPQHF
TRBV20-1,TRBD2,TRBJ2-7,few,TGCAGTGCTAGAGATCCCTACCGGCTAGCGGGACAAGCCTACGAGCAGTACTTC,CSARDPYRLAGQAYEQYF
TRBV12-5,.,TRBJ1-6,.,TGTGCTAGTGGGACAGAGGCTAAGGGTTCACCCCTCCACTTT,CASGTEAKGSPLHF
TRBV7-6,.,TRBJ2-7,many,TGTGCCAGCAGCTTAGTACACAGCTACGAGCAGTACTTC,CASSLVHSYEQYF
TRBV11-2,TRBD1,TRBJ2-1,.,TGTGCCAGCAGCTCGTCGACAGGGAAGGGACCCTACAATGAGCAGTTCTTC,CASSSSTGKGPYNEQFF
TRBV20-1,.,TRBJ1-1,.,TGCAGTGCCCCAAAGGGCCGGTTCATGAACACTGAAGCTTTCTTT,CSAPKGRFMNTEAFF
TRBV20-1,.,TRBJ2-1,many,TGCAGTGCCAAAACCCTAGGTTTTCGCAATGAGCAGTTCTTC,CSAKTLGFRNEQFF
TRBV6-4,.,TRBJ2-3,few,TGTGCCAGCAGGCCCGCTAGCACAGATACGCAGTATTTT,CASRPASTDTQYF
TRBV5-1,TRBD2,TRBJ2-1,.,TGCGCCAGCAGCTTGGGAGGGACTAGCGTCACCTACAATGAGCAGTTCTTC,CASSLGGTSVTYNEQFF
TRBV7-9,.,TRBJ2-1,.,TGTGCCAGCAGAAGGGTTCTAGGAGATCCGTACAATGAGCAGTTCTTC,CASRRVLGDPYNEQFF
TRBV18,.,TRBJ2-6,few,TGTGCCAGCTCACTCAACCCGGGACCGAGTTCTGGGGCCAACGTCCTGACTTTC,CASSLNPGPSSGANVLTF
TRBV5-8,TRBD2,TRBJ2-1,few,TGTGCCAGCCCCTCCATGGGACTACCTTTGGACAATGAGCAGTTCTTC,CASPSMGLPLDNEQFF
TRBV5-1,.,TRBJ2-3,few,TGCGCCAGCAGCTTGGAGGGTCGGACGGAAAACACAGATACGCAGTATTTT,CASSLEGRTENTDTQYF